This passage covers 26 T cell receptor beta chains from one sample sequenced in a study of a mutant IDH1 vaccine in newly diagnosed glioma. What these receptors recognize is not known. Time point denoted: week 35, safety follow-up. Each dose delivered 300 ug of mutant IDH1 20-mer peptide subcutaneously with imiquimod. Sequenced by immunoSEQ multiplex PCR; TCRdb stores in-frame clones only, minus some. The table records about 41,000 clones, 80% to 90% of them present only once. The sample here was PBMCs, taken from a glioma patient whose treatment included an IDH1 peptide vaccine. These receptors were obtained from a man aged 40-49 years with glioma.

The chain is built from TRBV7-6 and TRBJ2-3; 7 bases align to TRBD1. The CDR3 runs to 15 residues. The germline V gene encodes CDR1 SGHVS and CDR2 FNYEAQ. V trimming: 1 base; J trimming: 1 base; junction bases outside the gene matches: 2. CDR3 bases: TGTGCCAGCAGCTTAGGAAGGGGGCGCACAGATACGCAGTATTTT. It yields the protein CASSLGRGRTDTQYF.

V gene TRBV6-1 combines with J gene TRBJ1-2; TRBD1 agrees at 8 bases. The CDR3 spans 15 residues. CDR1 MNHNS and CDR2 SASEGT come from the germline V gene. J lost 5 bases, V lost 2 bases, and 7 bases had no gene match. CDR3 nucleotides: TGTGCCAGCAGTGAAACTTTGGGACAGGTGTATGGCTACACCTTC. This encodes CASSETLGQVYGYTF.

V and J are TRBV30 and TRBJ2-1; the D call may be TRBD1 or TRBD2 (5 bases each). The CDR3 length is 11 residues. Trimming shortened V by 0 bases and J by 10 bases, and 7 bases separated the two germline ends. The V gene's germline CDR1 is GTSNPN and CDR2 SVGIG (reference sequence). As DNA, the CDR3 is TGTGCCTGGAGTGTCAGGGAGGAGCAGTTCTTC. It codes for CAWSVREEQFF.

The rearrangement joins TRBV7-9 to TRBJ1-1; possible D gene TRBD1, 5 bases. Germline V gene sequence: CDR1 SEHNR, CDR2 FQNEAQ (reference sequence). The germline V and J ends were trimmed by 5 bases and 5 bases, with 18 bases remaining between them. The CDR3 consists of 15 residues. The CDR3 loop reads CASSHTPGRATEAFF. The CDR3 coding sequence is TGTGCCAGCAGCCATACGCCGGGGCGGGCGACTGAAGCTTTCTTT.

This CDR3 reads CASSLVGRTEQYV. The CDR3 DNA follows: TGTGCCAGCAGCTTGGTGGGCAGAACCGAGCAGTACGTC. V usage is TRBV5-6 and J usage is TRBJ2-7; D is undetermined. From germline, CDR1 is SGHDT and CDR2 YYEEEE. CDR3 length: 13 residues. V lost 0 bases, J lost 6 bases, and 10 bases lay in between.

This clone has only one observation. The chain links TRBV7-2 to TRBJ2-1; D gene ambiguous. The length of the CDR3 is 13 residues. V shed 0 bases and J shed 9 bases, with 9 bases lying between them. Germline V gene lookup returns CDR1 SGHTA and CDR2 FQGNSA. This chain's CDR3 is CASSLAPVVEQFF. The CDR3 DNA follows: TGTGCCAGCAGCTTAGCGCCGGTCGTTGAGCAGTTCTTC.

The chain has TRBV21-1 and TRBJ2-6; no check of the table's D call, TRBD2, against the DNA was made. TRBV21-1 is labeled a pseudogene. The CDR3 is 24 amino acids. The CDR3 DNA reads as TGTGCCAGCAGCAAAGGCCTCGGGACTAGCGGGGCTTTAGACAGATACTCTGGGGCCAACGTCCTGACTTTC. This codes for CASSKGLGTSGALDRYSGANVLTF.

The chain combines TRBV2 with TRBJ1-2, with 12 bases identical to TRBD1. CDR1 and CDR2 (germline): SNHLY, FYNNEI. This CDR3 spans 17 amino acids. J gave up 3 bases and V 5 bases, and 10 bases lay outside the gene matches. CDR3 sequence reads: CASSHNRDRGLHYGYTF. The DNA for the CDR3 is TGTGCCAGCAGTCATAACCGGGACAGGGGGCTTCACTATGGCTACACCTTC.

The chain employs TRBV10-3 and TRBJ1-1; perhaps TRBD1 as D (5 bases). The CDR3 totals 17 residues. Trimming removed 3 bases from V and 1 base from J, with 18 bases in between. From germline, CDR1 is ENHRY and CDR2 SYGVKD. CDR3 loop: CAISEIGTYASNTEAFF. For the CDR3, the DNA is TGTGCCATCAGTGAAATTGGGACTTACGCTTCGAACACTGAAGCTTTCTTT.

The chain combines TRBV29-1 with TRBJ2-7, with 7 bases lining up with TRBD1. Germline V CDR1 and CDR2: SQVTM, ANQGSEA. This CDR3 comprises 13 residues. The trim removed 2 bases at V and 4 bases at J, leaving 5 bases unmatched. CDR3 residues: CSVELGGAYEQYF. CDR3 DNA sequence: TGCAGCGTTGAATTAGGGGGCGCTTACGAGCAGTACTTC.

The CDR3 nucleotides are TGTGCCAGCAGCCCCTCGGGGCTAATGGAGACCCAGTACTTC. Amino acids: CASSPSGLMETQYF. This chain connects TRBV28 to TRBJ2-5; D is possibly TRBD1 or TRBD2 (5 bases each). The CDR3 spans 14 residues. Per the germline V gene, CDR1 is MDHEN and CDR2 is SYDVKM. Trimming cost V 6 bases and J 5 bases, with 16 bases left between them.

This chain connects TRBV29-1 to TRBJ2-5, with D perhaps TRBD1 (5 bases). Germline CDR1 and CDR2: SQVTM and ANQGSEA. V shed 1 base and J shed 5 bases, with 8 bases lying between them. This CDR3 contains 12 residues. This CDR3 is CSVEGGGETQYF. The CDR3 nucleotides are TGCAGCGTTGAAGGGGGCGGTGAGACCCAGTACTTC. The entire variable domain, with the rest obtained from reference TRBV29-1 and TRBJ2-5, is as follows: SAVISQKPSRDICQRGTSLTIQCQVDSQVTMMFWYRQQPGQSLTLIATANQGSEATYESGFVIDKFPISRPNLTFSTLTVSNMSPEDSSIYLCSVEGGGETQYFGPGTRLLVL.

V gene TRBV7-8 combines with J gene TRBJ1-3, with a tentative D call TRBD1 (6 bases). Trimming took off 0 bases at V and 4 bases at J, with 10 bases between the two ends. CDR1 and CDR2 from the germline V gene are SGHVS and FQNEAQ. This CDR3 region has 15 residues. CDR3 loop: CASSLATGRGNTIYF. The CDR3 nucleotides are TGTGCCAGCAGCTTAGCTACAGGGCGAGGAAACACCATATATTTT. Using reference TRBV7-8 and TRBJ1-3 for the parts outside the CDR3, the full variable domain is GAGVSQSPRYKVAKRGQDVALRCDPISGHVSLFWYQQALGQGPEFLTYFQNEAQLDKSGLPSDRFFAERPEGSVSTLKIQRTQQEDSAVYLCASSLATGRGNTIYFGEGSWLTVV.

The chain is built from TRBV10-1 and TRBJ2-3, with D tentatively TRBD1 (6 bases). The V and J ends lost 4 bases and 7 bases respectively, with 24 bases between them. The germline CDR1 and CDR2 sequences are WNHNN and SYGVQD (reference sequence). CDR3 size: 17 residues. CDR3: CASSVGGLIKTGNTQYF. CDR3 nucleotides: TGCGCCAGCAGTGTTGGGGGATTGATTAAAACAGGGAATACGCAGTATTTT.

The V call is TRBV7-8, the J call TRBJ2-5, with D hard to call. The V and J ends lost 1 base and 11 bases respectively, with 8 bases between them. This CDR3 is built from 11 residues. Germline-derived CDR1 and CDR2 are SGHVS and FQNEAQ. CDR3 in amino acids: CASSLGGRQYF. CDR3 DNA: TGTGCCAGCAGCTTAGGTGGCAGACAGTACTTC.

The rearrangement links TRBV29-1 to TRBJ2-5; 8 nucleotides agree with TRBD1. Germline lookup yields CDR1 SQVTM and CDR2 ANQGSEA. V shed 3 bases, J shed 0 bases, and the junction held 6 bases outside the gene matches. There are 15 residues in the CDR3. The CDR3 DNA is TGCAGCGTTGAGTTGGACAGGGATTACCAAGAGACCCAGTACTTC. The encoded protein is CSVELDRDYQETQYF.

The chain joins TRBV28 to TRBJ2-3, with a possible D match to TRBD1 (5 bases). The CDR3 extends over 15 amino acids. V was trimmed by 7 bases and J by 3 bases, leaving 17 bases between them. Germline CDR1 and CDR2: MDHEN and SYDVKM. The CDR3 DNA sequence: TGTGCCAGCATCCCCAGGAAGGGGTTAACAGATACGCAGTATTTT. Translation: CASIPRKGLTDTQYF. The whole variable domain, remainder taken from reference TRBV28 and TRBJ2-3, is DVKVTQSSRYLVKRTGEKVFLECVQDMDHENMFWYRQDPGLGLRLIYFSYDVKMKEKGDIPEGYSVSREKKERFSLILESASTNQTSMYLCASIPRKGLTDTQYFGPGTRLTVL.

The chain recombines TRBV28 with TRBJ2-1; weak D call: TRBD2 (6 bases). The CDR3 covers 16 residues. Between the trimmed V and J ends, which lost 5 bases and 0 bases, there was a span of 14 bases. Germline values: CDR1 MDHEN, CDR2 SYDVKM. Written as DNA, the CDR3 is TGTGCCAGCAGTCCACGGCGGGACCTCTCCTACAATGAGCAGTTCTTC. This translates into CASSPRRDLSYNEQFF.

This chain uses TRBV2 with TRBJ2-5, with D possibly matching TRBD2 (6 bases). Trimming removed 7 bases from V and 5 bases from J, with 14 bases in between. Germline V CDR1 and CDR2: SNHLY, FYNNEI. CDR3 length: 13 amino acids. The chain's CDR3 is CASNRDLWETQYF. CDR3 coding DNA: TGTGCCAGCAACCGGGACTTATGGGAGACCCAGTACTTC.

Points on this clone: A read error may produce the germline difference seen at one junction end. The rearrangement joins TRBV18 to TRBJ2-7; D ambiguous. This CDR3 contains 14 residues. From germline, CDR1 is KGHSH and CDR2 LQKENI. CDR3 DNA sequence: TGTGCCAGCTCTCCACCGAGTGCACTTTGGGAGCAGTACTTC. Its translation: CASSPPSALWEQYF.

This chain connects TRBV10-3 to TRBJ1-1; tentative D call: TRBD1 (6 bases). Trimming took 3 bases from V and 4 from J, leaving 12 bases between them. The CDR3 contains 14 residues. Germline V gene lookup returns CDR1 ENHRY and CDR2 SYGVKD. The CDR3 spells CAISDRGEGTEAFF. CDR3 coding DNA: TGTGCCATCAGTGACAGGGGTGAGGGCACTGAAGCTTTCTTT.

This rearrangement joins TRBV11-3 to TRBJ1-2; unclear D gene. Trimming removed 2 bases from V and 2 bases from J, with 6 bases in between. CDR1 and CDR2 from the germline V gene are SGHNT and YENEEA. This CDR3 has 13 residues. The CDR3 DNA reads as TGTGCCAGCAGCTTAAGCCCGAACTATGGCTACACCTTC. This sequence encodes CASSLSPNYGYTF.

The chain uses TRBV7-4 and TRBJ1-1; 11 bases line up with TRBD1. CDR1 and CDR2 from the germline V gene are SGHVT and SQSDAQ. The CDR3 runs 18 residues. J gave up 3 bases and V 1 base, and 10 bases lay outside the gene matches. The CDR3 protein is CASSLEGRDRGCHTEAFF. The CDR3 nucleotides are TGTGCCAGCAGCTTAGAGGGTCGGGACAGGGGGTGTCACACTGAAGCTTTCTTT.

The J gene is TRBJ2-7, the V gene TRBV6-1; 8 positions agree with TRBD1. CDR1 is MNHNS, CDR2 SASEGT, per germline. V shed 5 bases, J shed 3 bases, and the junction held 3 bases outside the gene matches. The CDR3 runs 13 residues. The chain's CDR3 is CASSRTGLYEQYF. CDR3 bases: TGTGCCAGCAGTCGGACAGGGCTCTACGAGCAGTACTTC.

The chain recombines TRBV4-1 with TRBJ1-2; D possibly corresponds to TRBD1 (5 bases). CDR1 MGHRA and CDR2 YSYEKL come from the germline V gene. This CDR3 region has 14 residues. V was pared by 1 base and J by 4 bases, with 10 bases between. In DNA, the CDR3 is TGCGCCAGCAGCCAAGGGCGGGGACCCTATGGCTACACCTTC. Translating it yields CASSQGRGPYGYTF.

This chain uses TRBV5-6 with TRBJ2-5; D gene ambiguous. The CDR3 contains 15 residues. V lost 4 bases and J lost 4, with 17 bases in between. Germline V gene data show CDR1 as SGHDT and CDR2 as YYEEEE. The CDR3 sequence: CASSLHLGLGETQYF. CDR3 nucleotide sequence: TGTGCCAGCAGCCTCCACCTAGGCCTTGGAGAGACCCAGTACTTC.